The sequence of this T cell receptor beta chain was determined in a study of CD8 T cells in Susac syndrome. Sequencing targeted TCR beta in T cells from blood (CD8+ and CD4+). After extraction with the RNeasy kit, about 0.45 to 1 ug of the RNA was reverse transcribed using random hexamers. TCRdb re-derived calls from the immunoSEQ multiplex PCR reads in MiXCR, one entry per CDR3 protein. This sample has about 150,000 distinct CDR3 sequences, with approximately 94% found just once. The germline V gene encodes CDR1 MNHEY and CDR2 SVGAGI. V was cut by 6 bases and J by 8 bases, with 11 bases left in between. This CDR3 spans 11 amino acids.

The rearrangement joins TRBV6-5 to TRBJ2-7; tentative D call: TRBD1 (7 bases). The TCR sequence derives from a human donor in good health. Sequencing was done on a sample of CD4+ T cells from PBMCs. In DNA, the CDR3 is TGTGCCAGCAGCAGGGGGGAGAAGCAGTACTTC. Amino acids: CASSRGEKQYF.